The 14 T cell receptor beta chains given below trace back to one sample, sequenced in a study of glioma-infiltrating T cells after dendritic cell vaccination. Time point noted: after dendritic cell vaccination, including at tumor progression/relapse. Only in-frame clones appear in the TCRdb table, and some are missing; sequencing was by immunoSEQ multiplex PCR. In the table there are fewer than 95,000 clones, about 85% of which are singletons. The sample consisted of blood, taken after dendritic cell vaccination. Receptor source: a human donor with glioblastoma.

V gene TRBV30 combines with J gene TRBJ1-2, with 9 bases matching TRBD1. CDR3 length: 16 amino acids. With V trimmed by 7 bases and J by 7 bases, 19 bases remained unmatched. The germline V gene has CDR1 GTSNPN and CDR2 SVGIG (reference sequence). The CDR3 DNA reads as TGTGCCTTCATGCGACAGGGGGGGATATCAAACGGTGGCTACACCTTC. It yields the protein CAFMRQGGISNGGYTF.

This clone showed up just once. The gene calls are TRBV2 and TRBJ2-3; 11 nucleotides line up with TRBD1. The J segment lost 3 bases and the V segment lost 6 bases, leaving 8 bases of the junction unmatched. Per germline, CDR1 SNHLY and CDR2 FYNNEI. The CDR3 covers 16 residues. CDR3: CASRQNRDRGTDTQYF. The CDR3 nucleotides read TGTGCCAGCAGACAGAACCGGGACAGGGGGACAGATACGCAGTATTTT.

J is TRBJ1-2 and V is TRBV6-6, with no clear D. Trimming took off 4 bases at V and 7 bases at J, with 10 bases between the two ends. The CDR3 is 12 residues long. Germline CDR1 and CDR2: MNHNY and SVGAGI (reference sequence). This chain's CDR3 is CASSSFTSGYTF. DNA for the CDR3: TGTGCCAGCAGTTCTTTTACGAGTGGCTACACCTTC.

A single count supports this clone. The rearrangement uses TRBV7-8 and TRBJ1-1; 7 positions agree with TRBD1. The CDR3 has 15 amino acids. Looked up from germline, CDR1 is SGHVS and CDR2 is FQNEAQ. Trimming cost V 5 bases and J 1 base; bases outside gene matches: 7. CDR3 sequence reads: CASSRRGGWNTEAFF. DNA for the CDR3: TGTGCCAGCAGCCGGAGAGGGGGCTGGAACACTGAAGCTTTCTTT.

The chain employs TRBV5-1 and TRBJ1-1; D may be TRBD1 (5 bases). Germline CDR1 SGHRS, CDR2 YFSETQ. The CDR3 runs 14 residues. V was pared by 0 bases and J by 4 bases, with 10 bases between. In DNA, the CDR3 is TGCGCCAGCAGCTTGGGTGAAGGGGTCACTGAAGCTTTCTTT. As protein: CASSLGEGVTEAFF.

The chain couples TRBV4-2 to TRBJ2-3, with D unclear. CDR1 and CDR2 (germline): LGHNA, YNFKEQ. Trimming shortened V by 0 bases and J by 0 bases, and 13 bases separated the two germline ends. The CDR3 is 17 residues long. The CDR3 protein is CASSQDRSRSSTDTQYF. Written as DNA, the CDR3 is TGTGCCAGCAGCCAAGATCGAAGTAGATCTAGCACAGATACGCAGTATTTT.

The rearrangement joins TRBV5-1 to TRBJ2-5; 8 bases are a match to TRBD1. The germline V gene has CDR1 SGHRS and CDR2 YFSETQ. Trimming at V came to 0 bases and at J to 10 bases, leaving 5 bases not matched to a gene. The CDR3 is 13 amino acids. The CDR3 region is CASSLADRDIQYF. CDR3 sequence (DNA): TGCGCCAGCAGCTTGGCGGACAGGGATATCCAGTACTTC.

This rearrangement joins TRBV5-1 to TRBJ1-6; D perhaps matches TRBD1 (6 bases). The CDR3 spans 20 residues. The V gene lost 3 bases and the J gene lost 5 bases, with 27 bases spanning the gap. Germline CDR1 is SGHRS and CDR2 is YFSETQ. CDR3 sequence reads: CASSSGTLIPLGDHNSPLHF. The CDR3 nucleotides read TGCGCCAGCAGCTCCGGGACACTGATCCCCTTGGGGGACCATAATTCACCCCTCCACTTT.

V is TRBV7-9 and J is TRBJ1-2; D remains unclear. Germline CDR1 reads SEHNR; CDR2 reads FQNEAQ (reference sequence). V was clipped by 3 bases and J by 0 bases, with 11 bases between them. The CDR3 totals 15 residues. The CDR3 is CASSFSRTPNYGYTF. The CDR3 DNA follows: TGTGCCAGCAGCTTCTCCCGGACTCCTAACTATGGCTACACCTTC.

The V and J genes are TRBV19 and TRBJ2-3; tentative D call: TRBD2 (6 bases). CDR3 size: 16 residues. Germline assignment: CDR1 LNHDA and CDR2 SQIVND (reference sequence). Between the trimmed V and J ends, which lost 5 bases and 0 bases, there was a span of 15 bases. Written as DNA, the CDR3 is TGTGCCAGTAGTCCCCGTCCCGGGACTAGCACAGATACGCAGTATTTT. It specifies CASSPRPGTSTDTQYF.

The chain carries TRBV5-1 and TRBJ2-2; unclear D gene. CDR1 and CDR2 (germline): SGHRS, YFSETQ. V was cut by 0 bases and J by 0 bases, with 6 bases left in between. The CDR3 is 15 residues long. The CDR3 DNA follows: TGCGCCAGCAGCTTGGTTAAAACGAACACCGGGGAGCTGTTTTTT. Protein sequence: CASSLVKTNTGELFF.

This sequence joins TRBV7-9 and TRBJ2-7; D is perhaps TRBD2 (5 bases). Trimming removed 2 bases at V and 3 bases at J, with 23 bases between. CDR1 is SEHNR, CDR2 FQNEAQ, per germline (reference sequence). The CDR3 contains 18 residues. The chain's CDR3 is CASSLIFLSEGTVYEQYF. DNA of the CDR3: TGTGCCAGCAGCTTAATATTCCTAAGTGAGGGTACAGTCTACGAGCAGTACTTC.

The chain couples TRBV28 to TRBJ2-2, with a tentative D call TRBD1 (6 bases). Trimming shortened V by 8 bases and J by 0 bases, and 13 bases separated the two germline ends. CDR1 is MDHEN and CDR2 is SYDVKM in the germline V gene. The CDR3 totals 15 residues. CDR3 amino acids: CASAQDSSNTGELFF. The CDR3 nucleotides read TGTGCCAGCGCACAGGACAGCTCGAACACCGGGGAGCTGTTTTTT.

V gene TRBV9 combines with J gene TRBJ1-5; 10 positions match TRBD1. Losses at the gene ends were 2 bases for V and 1 base for J; bases not matched to a gene: 3. This CDR3 contains 16 residues. The germline gives CDR1 SGDLS, CDR2 YYNGEE. In DNA, the CDR3 is TGTGCCAGCAGCGTCGGACAGGGGGGAAGCAATCAGCCCCAGCATTTT. Residues: CASSVGQGGSNQPQHF.